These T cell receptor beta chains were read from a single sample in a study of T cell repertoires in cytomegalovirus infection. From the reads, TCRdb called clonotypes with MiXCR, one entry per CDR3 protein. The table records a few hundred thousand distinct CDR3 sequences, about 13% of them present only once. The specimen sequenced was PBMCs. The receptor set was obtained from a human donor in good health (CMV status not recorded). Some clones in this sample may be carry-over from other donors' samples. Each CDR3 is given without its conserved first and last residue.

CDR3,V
ASRRPGQNTGELF,TRBV6-1
ASSPRVVGEGHIVEQF,TRBV7-8
ASSLPGQGSYNEQF,TRBV11-2
ASSSPSTGSPLH,TRBV6-6
ASIRVIGEKLF,TRBV2
ASSDRGRYEQY,TRBV6-5
ASSLGQGPLGEQY,TRBV7-3
ASSLNLQERNGYT,TRBV7-4
ASTLRQGARDGYT,TRBV2
ASSFWGQGYEQY,TRBV12-3/TRBV12-4
ARSYQGALAWDTQY,TRBV5-3
ASSLVATGVRRTEAF,TRBV7-8
ASSEYAAYGYT,TRBV27
ASSNRDGGETQY,TRBV11-3
ASSYGQGADIQY,TRBV7-8
ASNNGGSYNEQF,TRBV10-1
ASSLREGDEQF,TRBV7-3
AIAGTVGDEQF,TRBV10-3
ASSYRATEAF,TRBV7-8
ASSTMGQGSNQPQH,TRBV19
ASSPRDRPTDTQY,TRBV27
ASSAQRGAEKLF,TRBV7-9
ASSPRLLQETQY,TRBV7-8
ASSWDRPTNEKLF,TRBV7-9
ASGFGQNNQPQH,TRBV12-5
SARLPNTEAF,TRBV20-1